The present T cell receptor (beta chain) was sequenced within a study of cytomegalovirus exposure and HLA in healthy donors. Whole-study findings and limits: TRBV6-2, TRBV6-3 and other indistinguishable V segments were excluded. Highest at DRB1 and lowest at HLA-C, TCR association rates differed among HLA loci in a later analysis.

Germline lookup yields CDR1 SGDLS and CDR2 YYNGEE. The CDR3 sequence is 16 residues long. With 3 bases clipped from V and 6 bases from J, the junction kept 7 bases outside the gene matches. The PCR was carried out with 60 Vbeta primers and 13 Jbeta primers. Libraries were prepared by immunoSEQ multiplex PCR; TCRdb keeps only in-frame clonotypes and omits some of them. The table has about 140,000 clones, around 75% seen once; the top ten hold about 3%. A word on this clone: The antigen remains unidentified.

The material sequenced was PBMCs. The TCR was taken from a female donor in good health and CMV-seronegative. The chain joins TRBV9 to TRBJ2-1; 12 bases map to TRBD2. CDR3 in amino acids: CASSENRLAGANEQFF. CDR3 nucleotides: TGTGCCAGCAGCGAAAACCGACTAGCGGGGGCCAATGAGCAGTTCTTC.